The 15 T cell receptor beta chains below come from one sample, sequenced in a study of blood T cell repertoires in COVID-19. TCRdb's table, derived via immunoSEQ multiplex PCR, lists solely in-frame clones and lacks some. The sample has about 140,000 clones; about 91% are singletons. Sequenced sample: peripheral blood. These receptors were collected from an older woman with acute or convalescent COVID-19.

J is TRBJ2-1 and V is TRBV11-3, with 7 bases identical to TRBD2. This CDR3 is 12 amino acids long. The junction had 2 bases not matched to a gene; V was cut back by 5 bases and J by 7 bases. Germline V gives CDR1 SGHNT, CDR2 YENEEA. CDR3 nucleotide sequence: TGTGCCAGCAGCCCCGGGGGGAATGAGCAGTTCTTC. Amino acid sequence: CASSPGGNEQFF.

The chain couples TRBV5-6 to TRBJ2-7; the D gene is possibly TRBD2 (5 bases). The CDR3 totals 13 residues. Trimming took off 0 bases at V and 6 bases at J, with 10 bases between the two ends. CDR1 and CDR2 (germline): SGHDT, YYEEEE. This CDR3 is CASSLGGLGEQYF. The CDR3 region has the DNA TGTGCCAGCAGCTTGGGAGGGTTAGGCGAGCAGTACTTC.

The rearrangement uses TRBV7-2 and TRBJ1-2; TRBD1 might be the D (6 bases). The CDR3 loop spans 14 amino acids. V lost 5 bases to trimming and J lost 8 bases, with 18 bases between them. Germline values: CDR1 SGHTA, CDR2 FQGNSA. CDR3 coding DNA: TGTGCCAGCAGCCCGCAGCGGGGGGCTGGGGGCTACACCTTC. Amino acid sequence: CASSPQRGAGGYTF.

The J gene is TRBJ1-2, the V gene TRBV5-1, with a weak D call TRBD1 (5 bases). Germline CDR1 SGHRS, CDR2 YFSETQ. V was clipped by 4 bases and J by 0 bases, with 19 bases between them. The CDR3 spans 17 residues. In DNA form, the CDR3 reads TGCGCCAGCAGCCTAAACCCAGGTGGCAGGGCTAACTATGGCTACACCTTC. Its protein is CASSLNPGGRANYGYTF. The whole variable domain, filled in from reference TRBV5-1 and TRBJ1-2, reads KAGVTQTPRYLIKTRGQQVTLSCSPISGHRSVSWYQQTPGQGLQFLFEYFSETQRNKGNFPGRFSGRQFSNSRSEMNVSTLELGDSALYLCASSLNPGGRANYGYTFGSGTRLTVV.

The genes are TRBV9 and TRBJ1-1; D is possibly TRBD1 (5 bases). This CDR3 contains 13 residues. The germline V gene encodes CDR1 SGDLS and CDR2 YYNGEE. Trimming stripped 0 bases from V and 6 bases from J, with 9 bases between. The DNA of the CDR3 is TGTGCCAGCAGCGTAGTGTCGGGGGCTGAAGCTTTCTTT. This gives the protein CASSVVSGAEAFF.

This clone is a singleton in its sample. The CDR3 loop reads CASSLLDRPGGNIQYF. Here the CDR3 DNA reads TGTGCCAGCAGCTTGTTGGATAGACCCGGGGGAAACATTCAGTACTTC. This rearrangement joins TRBV5-6 to TRBJ2-4; a possible D gene is TRBD2 (6 bases). The CDR3 length is 16 residues. The V gene lost 1 base and the J gene lost 6 bases, with 17 bases spanning the gap. In germline, CDR1 is SGHDT, CDR2 YYEEEE.

The gene calls are TRBV4-3 and TRBJ2-7; the match to TRBD1 covers 9 bases. Germline assignment: CDR1 LGHNA and CDR2 YSLEER. This CDR3 has 14 amino acids. With V trimmed by 4 bases and J by 5 bases, 6 bases remained unmatched. CDR3 sequence: CASSLGTGSDEQYF. The CDR3 DNA reads as TGCGCCAGCAGCCTCGGGACAGGGTCCGACGAGCAGTACTTC.

In its sample, this clone was seen once. The rearrangement joins TRBV5-1 to TRBJ2-3; 10 bases map to TRBD2. Losses at the gene ends were 4 bases for V and 1 base for J; bases not matched to a gene: 6. The CDR3 contains 16 residues. The germline V gene encodes CDR1 SGHRS and CDR2 YFSETQ. This CDR3 reads CASSVTLAGGTDTQYF. In nucleotides, the CDR3 is TGCGCCAGCAGCGTAACCCTAGCGGGGGGCACAGATACGCAGTATTTT.

The rearrangement joins TRBV5-1 to TRBJ1-3; TRBD1 agrees at 11 bases. Germline CDR1 is SGHRS and CDR2 is YFSETQ. The length of the CDR3 is 16 residues. V was clipped by 4 bases and J by 4 bases; unmatched bases: 7. CDR3 sequence (DNA): TGCGCCAGCAGCAGTGGACAGGGGGCGAGGGGAAACACCATATATTTT. Amino acids: CASSSGQGARGNTIYF.

This clone was seen a single time. This sequence joins TRBV20-1 and TRBJ1-2; D is unclear. This CDR3 region has 10 residues. V was pared by 4 bases and J by 7 bases, with 7 bases between. Germline values: CDR1 DFQATT, CDR2 SNEGSKA (reference sequence). The CDR3 DNA reads as TGCAGTGCTACAGGAGGTGGCTACACCTTC. Its protein is CSATGGGYTF.

The gene calls are TRBV2 and TRBJ1-6, with a possible D match to TRBD1 (6 bases). This CDR3 has 16 amino acids. V was shortened by 6 bases and J by 13 bases, with 25 bases between the two germline ends. Germline V gene data show CDR1 as SNHLY and CDR2 as FYNNEI. CDR3 in DNA: TGTGCCAGCAGAACCCCCCCGCGCGGGGGCCGGGCGCCCCTCCACTTT. This encodes CASRTPPRGGRAPLHF.

V and J are TRBV29-1 and TRBJ1-1; D is unresolved. CDR3 size: 11 residues. V gave up 4 bases and J gave up 1 base, with 4 bases separating them. Germline assignment: CDR1 SQVTM and CDR2 ANQGSEA. This chain's CDR3 is CSVVQNTEAFF. DNA for the CDR3: TGCAGCGTTGTCCAGAACACTGAAGCTTTCTTT.

The chain couples TRBV29-1 to TRBJ2-7; the match to TRBD1 covers 10 bases. The CDR3 consists of 11 residues. V trimming: 4 bases; J trimming: 6 bases; junction bases outside the gene matches: 0. Per the germline V gene, CDR1 is SQVTM and CDR2 is ANQGSEA. This CDR3 is CSVGDRGEQYF. In DNA form, the CDR3 reads TGCAGCGTTGGGGACAGGGGCGAGCAGTACTTC.

The rearrangement links TRBV5-1 to TRBJ1-6, with 8 nucleotides matching TRBD1. V shed 4 bases and J 7 bases; nucleotides not matched to a gene: 4. Looked up from germline, CDR1 is SGHRS and CDR2 is YFSETQ. The CDR3 is made up of 14 amino acids. The CDR3 region has the DNA TGCGCCAGCAGCCCTGGACAGGGCAATTCACCCCTCCACTTT. Amino acid sequence: CASSPGQGNSPLHF.

CDR3 nucleotides: TGTGCCAGCAGCCCGGGACAGGGGGCAACCCCTAACTATGGCTACACCTTC. The encoded protein is CASSPGQGATPNYGYTF. The chain links TRBV7-9 to TRBJ1-2; TRBD1 matches 12 bases. Germline V gene sequence: CDR1 SEHNR, CDR2 FQNEAQ (reference sequence). V was clipped by 5 bases and J by 0 bases; unmatched bases: 7. The CDR3 consists of 17 residues.